Below, 21 T cell receptor beta chains from the same sample are listed, as sequenced in a study of cytomegalovirus exposure and HLA in healthy donors. The primer mix had 60 Vbeta and 13 Jbeta primers. Some clones are missing from TCRdb's copy, which holds only in-frame ones; the method was immunoSEQ multiplex PCR. The sample has around 50,000 clones; approximately 83% are singletons. Material: PBMCs. These receptors were obtained from a man aged 40-49 years in good health and CMV-seronegative.

This chain uses TRBV2 with TRBJ1-5; TRBD1 is a possible D gene (5 bases). From germline, CDR1 is SNHLY and CDR2 FYNNEI. The V end lost 1 base, the J end lost 0 bases, and 10 bases lay between the germline ends. CDR3 length: 16 residues. CDR3 coding DNA: TGTGCCAGCAGTGAAGGTCAGGGCTTTAGCAATCAGCCCCAGCATTTT. Its translation is CASSEGQGFSNQPQHF.

The V call is TRBV4-3, the J call TRBJ1-6; weak D call: TRBD1 (5 bases). This CDR3 comprises 16 residues. The germline V gene has CDR1 LGHNA and CDR2 YSLEER. With 1 base removed from V and 9 bases from J, the gap between germline ends came to 16 bases. The CDR3 loop is CASSQAAGRVVSPLHF. As DNA, the CDR3 is TGCGCCAGCAGCCAAGCAGCAGGGAGGGTCGTTTCACCCCTCCACTTT.

This clone was observed a few times. The V and J genes are TRBV4-3 and TRBJ1-5, with a weak D call TRBD1 (6 bases). Trimming took off 0 bases at V and 0 bases at J, with 9 bases between the two ends. This CDR3 spans 16 amino acids. Germline V gene lookup returns CDR1 LGHNA and CDR2 YSLEER. Written as DNA, the CDR3 is TGCGCCAGCAGCCAAGAGTGGGGGCTTAGCAATCAGCCCCAGCATTTT. Its translation: CASSQEWGLSNQPQHF.

The chain has TRBV7-2 and TRBJ1-1; D ambiguous. The CDR3 length is 15 residues. Trimming removed 5 bases at V and 1 base at J, with 14 bases between. CDR1 is SGHTA and CDR2 is FQGNSA in the germline V gene. The CDR3 DNA sequence: TGTGCCAGCAGCCCTCAAATACAGCCGAACACTGAAGCTTTCTTT. Translated: CASSPQIQPNTEAFF.

The rearrangement links TRBV29-1 to TRBJ2-5; D is perhaps TRBD2 (7 bases). V lost 4 bases, J lost 5 bases, and 17 bases lay in between. This CDR3 comprises 14 residues. Looked up from germline, CDR1 is SQVTM and CDR2 is ANQGSEA. This chain's CDR3 is CSVGGGRDGETQYF. CDR3 nucleotides: TGCAGCGTTGGGGGGGGCAGGGATGGGGAGACCCAGTACTTC.

The rearrangement uses TRBV19 and TRBJ1-1; TRBD1 agrees at 7 bases. Per germline, CDR1 LNHDA and CDR2 SQIVND (reference sequence). The V segment lost 2 bases and the J segment 0 bases; nucleotides outside the gene matches: 3. This CDR3 spans 15 amino acids. CDR3 sequence reads: CASSILGQVNTEAFF. CDR3 in DNA: TGTGCCAGTAGTATACTAGGACAGGTGAACACTGAAGCTTTCTTT.

This chain connects TRBV11-2 to TRBJ2-7, with 8 nucleotides matching TRBD2. Per the germline V gene, CDR1 is SGHAT and CDR2 is FQNNGV. This CDR3 has 15 residues. V lost 6 bases to trimming and J lost 1 base; unmatched junction nucleotides: 8. CDR3 DNA sequence: TGTGCCAGCAGGGCACACGGGACTAGATCCTACGAGCAGTACGTC. This sequence encodes CASRAHGTRSYEQYV.

The chain employs TRBV28 and TRBJ1-4; D unclear. This CDR3 has 12 residues. CDR1 is MDHEN and CDR2 is SYDVKM in the germline V gene. CDR3 DNA: TGTGGAGCGTGCGGCGCTAATGAAAAACTGTTTTTT. Protein product: CGACGANEKLFF.

This rearrangement joins TRBV7-9 to TRBJ2-1; 7 bases map to TRBD2. Germline assignment: CDR1 SEHNR and CDR2 FQNEAQ (reference sequence). Trimming removed 5 bases from V and 5 bases from J; junction bases left unmatched: 9. This CDR3 is built from 15 residues. The chain's CDR3 is CASSARGGADNEQFF. CDR3 DNA sequence: TGTGCCAGCAGCGCAAGGGGAGGGGCGGACAATGAGCAGTTCTTC.

The chain uses TRBV2 and TRBJ1-1; 8 bases align to TRBD1. After removal of 5 bases from V and 4 bases from J, the junction contained 0 bases not matched to a gene. The CDR3 covers 12 residues. The germline V gene encodes CDR1 SNHLY and CDR2 FYNNEI. The CDR3 region has the DNA TGTGCCAGCAGTACAGGGGGCACTGAAGCTTTCTTT. Its translation is CASSTGGTEAFF. Full variable domain (missing parts from reference TRBV2 and TRBJ1-1): EPEVTQTPSHQVTQMGQEVILRCVPISNHLYFYWYRQILGQKVEFLVSFYNNEISEKSEIFDDQFSVERPDGSNFTLKIRSTKLEDSAMYFCASSTGGTEAFFGQGTRLTVV.

The chain combines TRBV6-1 with TRBJ2-7; TRBD2 is a possible D gene (6 bases). This CDR3 region has 13 residues. The germline V gene has CDR1 MNHNS and CDR2 SASEGT. V gave up 7 bases and J gave up 1 base, with 11 bases separating them. In nucleotides, the CDR3 is TGTGCCAGCACTACCGGAGGGTCCTACGAGCAGTACGTC. This translates into CASTTGGSYEQYV.

The V gene is TRBV2, the J gene TRBJ2-1, with D perhaps TRBD1 (5 bases). The V gene's germline CDR1 is SNHLY and CDR2 FYNNEI. This CDR3 region has 16 residues. V was pared by 8 bases and J by 0 bases, with 17 bases between. CDR3 sequence (DNA): TGTGCCAGCGTTTACCAGGGCCTTAGCTCCTACAATGAGCAGTTCTTC. It codes for CASVYQGLSSYNEQFF.

The rearrangement joins TRBV5-1 to TRBJ1-4, with 9 bases aligning to TRBD1. Losses at the gene ends were 0 bases for V and 7 bases for J; bases not matched to a gene: 7. Germline-derived CDR1 and CDR2 are SGHRS and YFSETQ. This CDR3 has 16 residues. CDR3 protein: CASSLEGQGRGEKLFF. The CDR3 nucleotides are TGCGCCAGCAGCTTGGAAGGACAGGGGAGGGGTGAAAAACTGTTTTTT.

The chain joins TRBV7-9 to TRBJ2-7, with 9 nucleotides matching TRBD1. The CDR3 length is 16 residues. V shed 1 base, J shed 2 bases, and the junction held 6 bases outside the gene matches. Germline V lookup: CDR1 SEHNR, CDR2 FQNEAQ (reference sequence). In DNA form, the CDR3 reads TGTGCCAGCAGCTTAGTAGGCCGGGACAGGGCCTACGAGCAGTACTTC. Amino acids: CASSLVGRDRAYEQYF.

This clone was recorded only once. The chain has TRBV27 and TRBJ2-1; 16 bases map to TRBD2. J lost 10 bases, V lost 3 bases, and 12 bases had no gene match. Per the germline V gene, CDR1 is MNHEY and CDR2 is SMNVEV (reference sequence). This CDR3 is 18 amino acids long. The CDR3 loop is CASSFLPGTSGGAGEQFF. The CDR3 nucleotides read TGTGCCAGCAGTTTTCTTCCCGGGACTAGCGGGGGGGCCGGGGAGCAGTTCTTC.

The rearrangement joins TRBV5-1 to TRBJ2-1; perhaps TRBD1 as D (5 bases). Germline V gives CDR1 SGHRS, CDR2 YFSETQ. The CDR3 contains 15 residues. Trimming shortened V by 0 bases and J by 2 bases, and 9 bases separated the two germline ends. The CDR3: CASSLAVQAYNEQFF. CDR3 in DNA: TGCGCCAGCAGCTTGGCCGTACAGGCCTACAATGAGCAGTTCTTC.

The CDR3 sequence is CSSRGQATGELFF. The CDR3 DNA sequence: TGCAGCTCAAGGGGACAGGCCACCGGGGAGCTGTTTTTT. The V call is TRBV29-1, the J call TRBJ2-2; 8 bases are a match to TRBD1. The trim removed 8 bases at V and 4 bases at J, leaving 6 bases unmatched. The CDR3 spans 13 residues. CDR1 and CDR2 (germline): SQVTM, ANQGSEA.

This CDR3 reads CASSPAGGADYEQYF. CDR3 nucleotides: TGTGCCAGCTCACCCGCTGGAGGGGCCGACTACGAGCAGTACTTC. The rearrangement joins TRBV18 to TRBJ2-7; D might be TRBD2 (6 bases). CDR1 and CDR2 (germline): KGHSH, LQKENI. The V and J ends lost 3 bases and 3 bases respectively, with 15 bases between them. The CDR3 sequence is 15 residues long. Full variable domain (outside the CDR3, taken from reference TRBV18 and TRBJ2-7): NAGVMQNPRHLVRRRGQEARLRCSPMKGHSHVYWYRQLPEEGLKFMVYLQKENIIDESGMPKERFSAEFPKEGPSILRIQQVVRGDSAAYFCASSPAGGADYEQYFGPGTRLTVT.

The chain has TRBV7-2 and TRBJ1-3, with 7 bases identical to TRBD1. The CDR3 consists of 18 residues. Trimming at V came to 5 bases and at J to 0 bases, leaving 13 bases not matched to a gene. The germline V gene encodes CDR1 SGHTA and CDR2 FQGNSA. The CDR3 spells CASSPHSGTVGSGNTIYF. In nucleotides, the CDR3 is TGTGCCAGCAGCCCTCATTCGGGGACAGTGGGCTCTGGAAACACCATATATTTT.

The chain combines TRBV18 with TRBJ1-2; 9 positions agree with TRBD1. Losses at the gene ends were 6 bases for V and 3 bases for J; bases not matched to a gene: 2. The CDR3 totals 13 residues. Germline assignment: CDR1 KGHSH and CDR2 LQKENI. The CDR3, as DNA: TGTGCCAGCTCTAGGGACAGGGACTATGGCTACACCTTC. Translating gives CASSRDRDYGYTF.

This clone appeared once. The rearrangement joins TRBV6-1 to TRBJ1-5, with D possibly TRBD1 on 5 matching bases. The germline V and J ends were trimmed by 7 bases and 4 bases, with 14 bases remaining between them. The CDR3 is 14 amino acids. Germline V gene lookup returns CDR1 MNHNS and CDR2 SASEGT. CDR3 sequence reads: CASTGVLVNQPQHF. The CDR3 nucleotides read TGTGCCAGCACGGGGGTTCTTGTGAATCAGCCCCAGCATTTT.